The rows below give T cell receptor beta chains drawn from one sample of a study of CD4 T cells in relation to SARS-CoV-2 and coronaviruses. Generated by immunoSEQ multiplex PCR, the TCRdb table keeps only in-frame clones and is missing some. The data contain 25,000 to 30,000 clones, about 70% of them singletons. The antigens these receptors bind are not known. Sequencing input: CD4+ T cells from PBMCs, cultured in vitro. The receptor set was obtained from a human donor in good health. The CDR3 runs from the conserved cysteine through the conserved F or W. Size is omitted from some rows. Given values are once, few, many or a class for expanded clones.

len	v_gene	abundance	j_gene	CDR3aa
15	TRBV7-2	-	TRBJ2-7	CASRAALGGSYEQYF
15	TRBV12-5	-	TRBJ2-1	CASGRGASGARVQFF
15	TRBV18	-	TRBJ2-1	CASSPPLAGGNEQFF
17	TRBV9	once	TRBJ1-2	CASSPGGVSGGARGYTF
14	TRBV5-8	-	TRBJ2-7	CASSLEITLHEQYF
14	TRBV7-5	once	TRBJ1-5	CARSPVNSNQPQHF
14	TRBV15	-	TRBJ2-5	CATSRDQGEETQYF
16	TRBV21-1	-	TRBJ2-3	CASSKVGDGNTDTQYF
16	TRBV3-1/TRBV3-2	few	TRBJ1-2	CASSQGGQGINYGYTF
15	TRBV7-6	-	TRBJ2-3	CASSYTWGSTDTQYF
13	TRBV5-8	-	TRBJ2-1	CASTIYSRNEQFF
14	TRBV19	once	TRBJ1-3	CASSRAVSGNTIYF
14	TRBV10-3	-	TRBJ2-7	CAIQGRLAGGEQYF
15	TRBV2	-	TRBJ2-6	CASTTGLEGANVLTF
15	TRBV6-5	-	TRBJ1-6	CASSYSSFYNSPLHF
15	TRBV7-3	-	TRBJ2-1	CASSVSGTSNNEQFF
13	TRBV4-3	-	TRBJ1-4	CASSQGEGEKLFF
15	TRBV7-8	-	TRBJ1-2	CASSLSTGDVFGYTF
15	TRBV5-1	few	TRBJ2-5	CASGVLDREEETQYF
16	TRBV5-1	few	TRBJ2-2	CASSLRQAANTGELFF
17	TRBV5-5	-	TRBJ2-6	CASSLGTASSGANVLTF
13	TRBV7-9	-	TRBJ1-2	CASSPDVDYGYTF
15	TRBV5-1	-	TRBJ2-2	CASSLELRDTGELFF
17	TRBV5-6	-	TRBJ2-3	CASSLTSGPLSTDTQYF
15	TRBV11-3	-	TRBJ2-5	CASSLAEGSSETQYF
14	TRBV3-1/TRBV3-2	-	TRBJ2-5	CASSQGGRTETQYF
15	TRBV6-5	-	TRBJ2-7	CASTPTWEETYEQYF
14	TRBV4-1	-	TRBJ1-3	CASSQGRTGNTIYF
12	TRBV19	-	TRBJ2-7	CASFLSSYEQYF
17	TRBV11-2	few	TRBJ2-2	CASSRLAGGPGTGELFF
14	TRBV5-6	-	TRBJ1-2	CASSRRFRGWGYTF
15	TRBV6-5	few	TRBJ1-2	CASSPTDRHYYGYTF
16	TRBV18	few	TRBJ2-3	CASSPGLAGLTDTQYF
16	TRBV18	-	TRBJ2-1	CASSPRGPPSYNEQFF
13	TRBV12-3/TRBV12-4	-	TRBJ2-5	CASSLAGLQTQYF
16	TRBV10-3	-	TRBJ2-1	CAISPLDVSSYNEQFF
13	TRBV6-2/TRBV6-3	-	TRBJ2-1	CASSYTDYNEQFF
13	TRBV10-3	-	TRBJ1-1	CAISESRRTEAFF
13	TRBV29-1	once	TRBJ1-2	CSVETGGLDLYTF
16	TRBV4-3	-	TRBJ2-1	CASSLFVQGFYNEQFF
18	TRBV4-2	-	TRBJ2-3	CASSQVRGLAGGTDTQYF
15	TRBV2	-	TRBJ2-3	CASSEMALGADTQYF
14	TRBV5-6	-	TRBJ2-4	CASSLGQTLNIQYF
16	TRBV6-6	few	TRBJ1-2	CASRTGTGDNLHGYTF
15	TRBV11-3	-	TRBJ2-2	CASSLAGRNTGELFF
15	TRBV5-8	few	TRBJ1-1	CASSLAGQGKGEAFF
14	TRBV5-1	-	TRBJ2-7	CASSYGLFQDEQYF